These T cell receptor beta chains were read from a single sample in a study of cytomegalovirus exposure and HLA in healthy donors. Clones were sequenced by immunoSEQ multiplex PCR, and TCRdb holds only the in-frame ones, with some missing. The sample shows around 250,000 clones, roughly four fifths of them seen only once. Sequencing was done on a sample of PBMCs. These receptors were obtained from a woman aged 60 to 75 in good health and CMV-seropositive. Each CDR3 is given with its conserved first and last residue. D genes are given only for firm matches. Part of the rows lack a size; the others show once, few, many or a class for expanded clones.

cdr3_length: 13
v_call: TRBV5-6
clone_size: NA
j_call: TRBJ2-1
d_call: NA
cdr3_nt: TGTGCCAGCAGCTTGGCTTCCGGTGGTGAGCAGTTCTTC
cdr3_aa: CASSLASGGEQFF

cdr3_length: 16
v_call: TRBV4-1
clone_size: NA
j_call: TRBJ1-5
d_call: TRBD1
cdr3_nt: TGCGCCAGCAGCCAAGACAAGGGACAGGGGGGTCAGCCCCAGCATTTT
cdr3_aa: CASSQDKGQGGQPQHF

cdr3_length: 14
v_call: TRBV5-1
clone_size: NA
j_call: TRBJ2-1
d_call: NA
cdr3_nt: TGCGCCAGCAGCTTGACTGGCTCCTACAATGAGCAGTTCTTC
cdr3_aa: CASSLTGSYNEQFF

cdr3_length: 13
v_call: TRBV2
clone_size: once
j_call: TRBJ1-1
d_call: NA
cdr3_nt: TGTGCCAGCATCAAGGACAGTCCCACTGAAGCTTTCTTT
cdr3_aa: CASIKDSPTEAFF

cdr3_length: 15
v_call: TRBV11-2
clone_size: NA
j_call: TRBJ1-1
d_call: TRBD1
cdr3_nt: TGTGCCAGCAGCCCTAGGAGGGGGCGGAGTGGTGAAGCTTTCTTT
cdr3_aa: CASSPRRGRSGEAFF

cdr3_length: 12
v_call: TRBV29-1
clone_size: NA
j_call: TRBJ2-7
d_call: TRBD2
cdr3_nt: TGCAGCGTTGCGGGGGGGGGCTACGAGCAGTACTTC
cdr3_aa: CSVAGGGYEQYF

cdr3_length: 16
v_call: TRBV7-8
clone_size: NA
j_call: TRBJ1-5
d_call: TRBD1
cdr3_nt: TGTGCCAGCAGCTTGCCACAGGGGGCTGAGTATCAGCCCCAGCATTTT
cdr3_aa: CASSLPQGAEYQPQHF

cdr3_length: 15
v_call: TRBV5-1
clone_size: few
j_call: TRBJ2-2
d_call: TRBD2
cdr3_nt: TGCGCCAGCCGCAGTGGGACTAGTAACACCGGGGAGCTGTTTTTT
cdr3_aa: CASRSGTSNTGELFF

cdr3_length: 13
v_call: TRBV19
clone_size: few
j_call: TRBJ2-6
d_call: NA
cdr3_nt: TGTGCCAGTAGTAAGAGCGGGGCCAACGTCCTGACTTTC
cdr3_aa: CASSKSGANVLTF

cdr3_length: 15
v_call: TRBV2
clone_size: once
j_call: TRBJ2-1
d_call: TRBD2
cdr3_nt: TGTGCCAGCACCCGACTAGCGGGAGGGTACAATGAGCAGTTCTTC
cdr3_aa: CASTRLAGGYNEQFF

cdr3_length: 12
v_call: TRBV12-5
clone_size: NA
j_call: TRBJ1-5
d_call: NA
cdr3_nt: TGTGCTAGTGAGAATTCCCCGGGACCCCAGCATTTT
cdr3_aa: CASENSPGPQHF

cdr3_length: 13
v_call: TRBV19
clone_size: NA
j_call: TRBJ1-1
d_call: NA
cdr3_nt: TGTGCCAGTTCATCCCAGTCCTACACTGAAGCTTTCTTT
cdr3_aa: CASSSQSYTEAFF

cdr3_length: 16
v_call: TRBV28
clone_size: once
j_call: TRBJ2-1
d_call: TRBD2
cdr3_nt: TGTGCCAGCGCCCGGGGGGGGCCTTGGACCTACAATGAGCAGTTCTTC
cdr3_aa: CASARGGPWTYNEQFF

cdr3_length: 14
v_call: TRBV5-1
clone_size: NA
j_call: TRBJ2-7
d_call: NA
cdr3_nt: TGCGCCAGCAGCTCACACAGGGCGGCCTACGAGCAGTACTTC
cdr3_aa: CASSSHRAAYEQYF

cdr3_length: 17
v_call: TRBV5-1
clone_size: NA
j_call: TRBJ2-7
d_call: TRBD2
cdr3_nt: TGCGCCAGCAGCTTGAGTTCTAGCGGGAGGCTTGTGTACGAGCAGTACTTC
cdr3_aa: CASSLSSSGRLVYEQYF

cdr3_length: 15
v_call: TRBV9
clone_size: NA
j_call: TRBJ2-7
d_call: TRBD1
cdr3_nt: TGTGCCAGCAGCGTGACGGGACAGGGAAACTACGAGCAGTACTTC
cdr3_aa: CASSVTGQGNYEQYF

cdr3_length: 14
v_call: TRBV7-2
clone_size: NA
j_call: TRBJ1-2
d_call: TRBD1
cdr3_nt: TGTGCCAGCAGCTTTAACAGGGGATCCTATGGCTACACCTTC
cdr3_aa: CASSFNRGSYGYTF

cdr3_length: 17
v_call: TRBV9
clone_size: NA
j_call: TRBJ2-2
d_call: NA
cdr3_nt: TGTGCCAGCAGCGTAGAGGGGCGGCCTACACACACCGGGGAGCTGTTTTTT
cdr3_aa: CASSVEGRPTHTGELFF

cdr3_length: 16
v_call: TRBV9
clone_size: NA
j_call: TRBJ2-7
d_call: TRBD2
cdr3_nt: TGTGCCAGCAGCCCAGGACTAGCAGGAGGGCCCAGGGAGCAGTACTTC
cdr3_aa: CASSPGLAGGPREQYF

cdr3_length: 13
v_call: TRBV18
clone_size: NA
j_call: TRBJ1-1
d_call: TRBD1
cdr3_nt: TGTGCCAGCCACAGGGGCCCGAACACTGAAGCTTTCTTT
cdr3_aa: CASHRGPNTEAFF

cdr3_length: 13
v_call: TRBV7-9
clone_size: NA
j_call: TRBJ1-1
d_call: TRBD1
cdr3_nt: TGTGCCAGCAGCCAGGGACAGGGTGTTGAAGCTTTCTTT
cdr3_aa: CASSQGQGVEAFF

cdr3_length: 16
v_call: TRBV7-8
clone_size: NA
j_call: TRBJ2-7
d_call: TRBD2
cdr3_nt: TGTGCCAGCAGCTTAGGCGTCGGCGGGGGGGCCTACGAGCAGTACTTC
cdr3_aa: CASSLGVGGGAYEQYF

cdr3_length: 14
v_call: TRBV29-1
clone_size: NA
j_call: TRBJ1-1
d_call: TRBD1
cdr3_nt: TGCAGCGTTCCTACAGGGGCGGGGAACACTGAAGCTTTCTTT
cdr3_aa: CSVPTGAGNTEAFF